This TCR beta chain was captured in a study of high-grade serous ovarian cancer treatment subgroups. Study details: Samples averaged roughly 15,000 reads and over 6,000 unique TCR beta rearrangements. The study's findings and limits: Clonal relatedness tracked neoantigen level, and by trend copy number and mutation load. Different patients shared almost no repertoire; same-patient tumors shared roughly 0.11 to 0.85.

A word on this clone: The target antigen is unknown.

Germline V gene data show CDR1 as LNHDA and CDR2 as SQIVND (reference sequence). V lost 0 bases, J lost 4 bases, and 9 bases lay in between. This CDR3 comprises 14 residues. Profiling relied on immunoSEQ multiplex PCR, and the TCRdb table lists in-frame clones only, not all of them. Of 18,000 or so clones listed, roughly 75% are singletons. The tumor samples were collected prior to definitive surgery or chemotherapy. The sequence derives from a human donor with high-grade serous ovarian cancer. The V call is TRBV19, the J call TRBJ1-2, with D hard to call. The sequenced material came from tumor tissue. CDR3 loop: CASSIDPGIYGYTF. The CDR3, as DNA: TGTGCCAGTAGTATAGATCCAGGTATCTATGGCTACACCTTC. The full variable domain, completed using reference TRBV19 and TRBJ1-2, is DGGITQSPKYLFRKEGQNVTLSCEQNLNHDAMYWYRQDPGQGLRLIYYSQIVNDFQKGDIAEGYSVSREKKESFPLTVTSAQKNPTAFYLCASSIDPGIYGYTFGSGTRLTVV.